This T cell receptor beta chain is drawn from a study of blood T cell repertoires in COVID-19. Whole-study context: T cells, B-cell-depleted T cells, or PBMCs provided the cDNA or gDNA that served as material.

V shed 3 bases and J shed 0 bases, with 15 bases lying between them. CDR3 size: 16 residues. Germline V gene sequence: CDR1 MGHRA, CDR2 YSYEKL. The cohort comprised adults aged 18 to 89 years residing in 20 to 30 US areas. Data came from immunoSEQ multiplex PCR; TCRdb stores just in-frame clones and leaves some out. The sample yields some 220,000 clones, less than 90% seen once. This TCR was recovered from a woman younger than 45 who had recovered from COVID-19. Sequenced sample: PBMCs or T cells enriched from blood (not recorded which). This chain joins TRBV4-1 and TRBJ2-7; D gene unclear. The CDR3 region is CASSHPFGLSSYEQYF. In DNA, the CDR3 is TGCGCCAGCAGCCACCCGTTTGGGCTGAGCTCCTACGAGCAGTACTTC.